Each of the 10 T cell receptor beta chains below was sequenced from the same sample in a study of neoadjuvant anti-PD-1 for oral cavity cancer. TCRdb's table, derived via immunoSEQ multiplex PCR, lists solely in-frame clones and lacks some. The profile covers around 17,000 clones, with roughly 60% appearing a single time and approximately 3% taken by the ten largest. The sample consisted of PBMCs, taken before nivolumab (anti-PD-1) treatment. These TCRs come from a person between 35 and 79 years old with oral cavity squamous cell carcinoma.

V gene TRBV6-5 combines with J gene TRBJ2-1, with D tentatively TRBD2 (6 bases). The V and J ends lost 2 bases and 10 bases respectively, with 15 bases between them. The V gene's germline CDR1 is MNHEY and CDR2 SVGAGI. The CDR3 contains 14 residues. CDR3 protein: CASSYGRGLGEQFF. The CDR3 region has the DNA TGTGCCAGCAGTTACGGGCGGGGCCTGGGGGAGCAGTTCTTC.

This clone came up once. V is TRBV5-4 and J is TRBJ1-2; D possibly corresponds to TRBD1 (5 bases). This CDR3 has 13 amino acids. V lost 6 bases to trimming and J lost 7 bases, with 16 bases between them. Germline V gene sequence: CDR1 SGHNT, CDR2 YYREEE (reference sequence). This CDR3 reads CASKTGDSGGYTF. The CDR3 coding sequence is TGTGCCAGCAAGACGGGGGATTCGGGTGGCTACACCTTC.

The rearrangement uses TRBV6-5 and TRBJ1-3; a weak D match, TRBD1 (6 bases). Deletions cut 5 bases from V and 0 bases from J, with 11 bases between. Germline values: CDR1 MNHEY, CDR2 SVGAGI. This CDR3 region has 15 residues. The DNA of the CDR3 is TGTGCCAGCAGTGTGACAGGACCCTCTGGAAACACCATATATTTT. Its translation is CASSVTGPSGNTIYF.

This clone was picked up a small number of times. The V gene is TRBV11-1, the J gene TRBJ1-1; TRBD1 is a possible D gene (6 bases). CDR1 and CDR2 from the germline V gene are SGHAT and FQDESV (reference sequence). This CDR3 is built from 14 residues. V dropped 5 bases and J dropped 4 bases, with 14 bases sitting between them. CDR3: CASSPQGRATEAFF. The CDR3 DNA follows: TGTGCCAGCAGCCCCCAGGGGAGAGCCACTGAAGCTTTCTTT. The full variable domain, rest sourced from reference TRBV11-1 and TRBJ1-1, is EAEVAQSPRYKITEKSQAVAFWCDPISGHATLYWYRQILGQGPELLVQFQDESVVDDSQLPKDRFSAERLKGVDSTLKIQPAELGDSAMYLCASSPQGRATEAFFGQGTRLTVV.

The chain uses TRBV2 and TRBJ2-3; TRBD2 matches 8 bases. V lost 3 bases, J lost 5 bases, and 7 bases stayed unmatched. The V gene's germline CDR1 is SNHLY and CDR2 FYNNEI. The CDR3 has 15 residues. The CDR3 DNA follows: TGTGCCAGCAGTGATTACAGCGGGAGTGGAGATACGCAGTATTTT. Translation: CASSDYSGSGDTQYF.

V gene TRBV2 combines with J gene TRBJ1-5; D perhaps matches TRBD1 (6 bases). Germline lookup yields CDR1 SNHLY and CDR2 FYNNEI. Trimming pared 6 bases from V and 1 base from J, leaving 16 bases between. This CDR3 is built from 16 residues. CDR3 in DNA: TGTGCCAGCAGCGAGAGCGGGGGCGCGAGCAATCAGCCCCAGCATTTT. Translated, it gives CASSESGGASNQPQHF.

This clone has a single count. The chain combines TRBV6-6 with TRBJ1-1, with 7 positions matching TRBD1. This CDR3 comprises 14 residues. Trimming took 6 bases from V and 1 from J; bases not matched to a gene: 5. Germline V gene sequence: CDR1 MNHNY, CDR2 SVGAGI (reference sequence). CDR3 nucleotides: TGTGCCAGCAGGACAGGGAGGACGAACACTGAAGCTTTCTTT. Residues: CASRTGRTNTEAFF.

The chain joins TRBV6-5 to TRBJ1-2; 7 nucleotides line up with TRBD1. The V gene's germline CDR1 is MNHEY and CDR2 SVGAGI. This CDR3 region has 12 residues. V was clipped by 5 bases and J by 4 bases; unmatched bases: 1. This CDR3 reads CASSQGVYGYTF. The DNA for the CDR3 is TGTGCCAGCAGTCAGGGGGTCTATGGCTACACCTTC.

The CDR3 bases are TGCAGCGTTGAGAAGCTACTGACCGGGGAGCTGTTTTTT. It codes for CSVEKLLTGELFF. The rearrangement joins TRBV29-1 to TRBJ2-2; D unresolved. The CDR3 spans 13 residues. Germline assignment: CDR1 SQVTM and CDR2 ANQGSEA. The V end lost 3 bases, the J end lost 5 bases, and 10 bases lay between the germline ends.

This chain uses TRBV27 with TRBJ1-1; TRBD1 might be the D (6 bases). CDR1 is MNHEY, CDR2 SMNVEV, per germline (reference sequence). Trimming shortened V by 2 bases and J by 1 base, and 20 bases separated the two germline ends. This CDR3 is built from 18 residues. As DNA, the CDR3 is TGTGCCAGCAGTTTAAAACCTCGGGGGCAGGGAGGGAACACTGAAGCTTTCTTT. Translating gives CASSLKPRGQGGNTEAFF.